This passage covers 23 T cell receptor beta chains from one sample sequenced in a study of blood T cell repertoires in COVID-19. This table comes from immunoSEQ multiplex PCR, and its TCRdb copy is limited to in-frame clones, with some not included. The sample shows about 200,000 clones, around four fifths of them seen only once. Specimen: peripheral blood. All receptors derive from a man in his 60s with COVID-19, enrolled during active disease.

The chain links TRBV6-5 to TRBJ1-2, with TRBD1 matching over 9 bases. The CDR3 is 13 amino acids. V dropped 6 bases and J dropped 8; count of bases not matched to a gene: 7. The germline V gene encodes CDR1 MNHEY and CDR2 SVGAGI. CDR3 amino acids: CASSRTGAHGYTF. The CDR3 DNA sequence: TGTGCCAGCAGCAGGACAGGGGCACACGGCTACACCTTC.

The chain carries TRBV27 and TRBJ2-2; D is perhaps TRBD2 (5 bases). The CDR3 is 13 amino acids. V was shortened by 9 bases and J by 1 base, with 9 bases between the two germline ends. CDR1 and CDR2 (germline): MNHEY, SMNVEV (reference sequence). CDR3: CASSGVNTGELFF. CDR3 sequence (DNA): TGTGCCAGTTCCGGGGTGAACACCGGGGAGCTGTTTTTT.

The chain recombines TRBV6-1 with TRBJ1-3, with a weak D call TRBD1 (6 bases). The V end was cut by 3 bases, the J end by 5 bases, with 14 bases between. Germline CDR1 is MNHNS and CDR2 is SASEGT. CDR3 length equals 15 residues. The CDR3, as DNA: TGTGCCAGCAGTGAGGACAGAGACTTCCGAAACACCATATATTTT. The encoded protein is CASSEDRDFRNTIYF.

This clone was seen just once. The V gene is TRBV5-1, the J gene TRBJ1-4; D perhaps matches TRBD1 (6 bases). The CDR3 runs to 14 residues. V gave up 0 bases and J gave up 8 bases, with 11 bases separating them. CDR1 and CDR2 from the germline V gene are SGHRS and YFSETQ. In DNA form, the CDR3 reads TGCGCCAGCAGCTTGGCAGGGGCCGGAGAAAAACTGTTTTTT. This codes for CASSLAGAGEKLFF.

The chain is built from TRBV5-4 and TRBJ1-2, with a tentative D call TRBD1 (6 bases). Trimming cost V 3 bases and J 3 bases, with 15 bases left between them. Germline V gene data show CDR1 as SGHNT and CDR2 as YYREEE (reference sequence). The CDR3 is 15 amino acids. For the CDR3, the DNA is TGTGCCAGCAGCTCAAAGACAGGCAAAGACTATGGCTACACCTTC. Its translation is CASSSKTGKDYGYTF.

This clone is a singleton in its sample. J is TRBJ2-7 and V is TRBV28; D might be TRBD1 (6 bases). With 8 bases removed from V and 4 bases from J, the gap between germline ends came to 9 bases. Germline values: CDR1 MDHEN, CDR2 SYDVKM. CDR3 length: 11 residues. In DNA, the CDR3 is TGTGCCAGCGCCGACAGGTACGAGCAGTACTTC. Its translation: CASADRYEQYF.

This chain links TRBV30 with TRBJ1-1, with D unclear. The germline gives CDR1 GTSNPN, CDR2 SVGIG (reference sequence). There are 13 residues in the CDR3. V lost 4 bases and J lost 1, with 10 bases in between. CDR3: CAWNEDSNTEAFF. In DNA form, the CDR3 reads TGTGCCTGGAATGAGGATTCGAACACTGAAGCTTTCTTT.

The chain uses TRBV28 and TRBJ1-3, with 10 bases aligning to TRBD1. The germline CDR1 and CDR2 sequences are MDHEN and SYDVKM. J gave up 7 bases and V 4 bases, and 7 bases lay outside the gene matches. CDR3 length: 15 residues. Here the CDR3 DNA reads TGTGCCAGCAGTTCCTCGGGACAGGGGACGAACACCATATATTTT. The encoded protein is CASSSSGQGTNTIYF.

In DNA, the CDR3 is TGCAGTGCTATCGGCTACAATGAGCAGTTCTTC. Its translation is CSAIGYNEQFF. The chain is built from TRBV20-1 and TRBJ2-1, with D unresolved. This CDR3 is built from 11 residues. Germline CDR1 reads DFQATT; CDR2 reads SNEGSKA (reference sequence). With 4 bases removed from V and 3 bases from J, the gap between germline ends came to 4 bases.

This chain uses TRBV4-2 with TRBJ1-2; 9 nucleotides line up with TRBD1. J was trimmed by 8 bases and V by 0 bases; bases with no gene match: 7. The length of the CDR3 is 15 residues. Germline CDR1 and CDR2: LGHNA and YNFKEQ. In DNA form, the CDR3 reads TGTGCCAGCAGCCAAGATGCGGACAGGGGATTAGGCTACACCTTC. Protein: CASSQDADRGLGYTF.

The chain joins TRBV5-1 to TRBJ1-1; D not resolved. Looked up from germline, CDR1 is SGHRS and CDR2 is YFSETQ. V lost 0 bases, J lost 10 bases, and 16 bases lay in between. The CDR3 contains 14 residues. CDR3 in amino acids: CASSLDGPERRAFF. For the CDR3, the DNA is TGCGCCAGCAGCTTGGACGGCCCTGAGAGGAGAGCTTTCTTT.

V and J are TRBV14 and TRBJ1-1; TRBD1 aligns across 9 bases. Germline-derived CDR1 and CDR2 are SGHDN and FVKESK. J lost 4 bases, V lost 3 bases, and 9 bases had no gene match. The length of the CDR3 is 16 residues. The CDR3 DNA follows: TGTGCCAGCAGCCACCTTCCGGGACAGGGCGTCACTGAAGCTTTCTTT. Protein sequence: CASSHLPGQGVTEAFF.

CDR3 DNA sequence: TGTGCCATCAGTCCAGGACACGGAAATAATTCACCCCTCCACTTT. This codes for CAISPGHGNNSPLHF. The chain is built from TRBV10-3 and TRBJ1-6, with a possible D match to TRBD1 (5 bases). V gave up 5 bases and J gave up 5 bases, with 13 bases separating them. CDR3 size: 15 residues. Germline lookup yields CDR1 ENHRY and CDR2 SYGVKD.

J is TRBJ2-1 and V is TRBV7-3, with 11 bases lining up with TRBD2. Germline values: CDR1 SGHTA, CDR2 FQGTGA. The trim removed 5 bases at V and 2 bases at J, leaving 2 bases unmatched. There are 15 residues in the CDR3. CDR3 sequence: CASSPSGRTYNEQFF. The CDR3 DNA follows: TGTGCCAGCAGCCCTAGCGGGAGGACCTACAATGAGCAGTTCTTC.

V usage is TRBV6-5 and J usage is TRBJ1-2, with D maybe TRBD1 (5 bases). The V end was cut by 6 bases, the J end by 7 bases, with 12 bases between. Germline CDR1 MNHEY, CDR2 SVGAGI. The CDR3 loop spans 12 amino acids. The CDR3 region is CASSQGKSGYTF. CDR3 nucleotides: TGTGCCAGCAGCCAGGGAAAGAGTGGCTACACCTTC.

The chain has TRBV5-1 and TRBJ1-5; TRBD1 might be the D (5 bases). There are 14 residues in the CDR3. V was clipped by 1 base and J by 2 bases, with 7 bases between them. Germline lookup yields CDR1 SGHRS and CDR2 YFSETQ. The CDR3 loop is CASSLRGGNQPQHF. The DNA for the CDR3 is TGCGCCAGCAGCTTGCGGGGGGGCAATCAGCCCCAGCATTTT.

This chain connects TRBV5-1 to TRBJ2-1; D possibly corresponds to TRBD2 (6 bases). The CDR3 totals 14 residues. Germline CDR1 and CDR2: SGHRS and YFSETQ. V was pared by 7 bases and J by 0 bases, with 11 bases between. CDR3 loop: CASQEAGSYNEQFF. CDR3 DNA: TGCGCCAGCCAAGAAGCGGGCTCCTACAATGAGCAGTTCTTC.

The chain joins TRBV7-2 to TRBJ1-1; 8 bases agree with TRBD1. Germline V gene sequence: CDR1 SGHTA, CDR2 FQGNSA. The V and J ends lost 5 bases and 4 bases, in that order; junction bases with no gene match: 6. CDR3 length equals 14 residues. CDR3 region: CASSHGTGGTEAFF. The DNA for the CDR3 is TGTGCCAGCAGCCACGGGACAGGCGGCACTGAAGCTTTCTTT.

The rearrangement uses TRBV21-1 and TRBJ2-3; the DNA was not used to check the table's D call, TRBD1. TRBV21-1 is described as a pseudogene. The CDR3 totals 12 residues. CDR3 loop: CASSPRSGTQYF. The CDR3, as DNA: TGTGCCAGCAGCCCCAGGTCAGGTACGCAGTATTTT.

The rearrangement joins TRBV3-1 (or the pseudogene TRBV3-2) to TRBJ1-1; 9 bases align to TRBD1. V trimming: 6 bases; J trimming: 5 bases; junction bases outside the gene matches: 7. Looked up from germline, CDR1 is LGHDT and CDR2 is YNNKEL (reference sequence). This CDR3 has 14 amino acids. Written as DNA, the CDR3 is TGTGCCAGCAGGCCACCCGGGACAGGGACTGAAGCTTTCTTT. Residues: CASRPPGTGTEAFF.

The chain couples TRBV24-1 to TRBJ1-3, with 7 bases aligning to TRBD1. The CDR3 totals 16 residues. Germline assignment: CDR1 KGHDR and CDR2 SFDVKD. The V and J ends lost 5 bases and 0 bases, in that order; junction bases with no gene match: 6. CDR3 in DNA: TGTGCCACCAGTGTTCCGACAGGGTACTCTGGAAACACCATATATTTT. Residues: CATSVPTGYSGNTIYF.

This chain joins TRBV24-1 and TRBJ1-2, with TRBD1 identical over 7 bases. CDR1 and CDR2 from the germline V gene are KGHDR and SFDVKD. This CDR3 region has 14 residues. Losses at the gene ends were 3 bases for V and 4 bases for J; bases not matched to a gene: 4. The CDR3 region has the DNA TGTGCCACCAGTGATCCAGGACAGGTCTATGGCTACACCTTC. Protein sequence: CATSDPGQVYGYTF.

CDR3 nucleotides: TGTGCCAGCAGCGTGGGCGGACAGCGCAATCAGCCCCAGCATTTT. It specifies CASSVGGQRNQPQHF. V and J are TRBV9 and TRBJ1-5, with a tentative D call TRBD1 (6 bases). The CDR3 loop spans 15 amino acids. V was shortened by 2 bases and J by 2 bases, with 11 bases between the two germline ends. CDR1 SGDLS and CDR2 YYNGEE come from the germline V gene.